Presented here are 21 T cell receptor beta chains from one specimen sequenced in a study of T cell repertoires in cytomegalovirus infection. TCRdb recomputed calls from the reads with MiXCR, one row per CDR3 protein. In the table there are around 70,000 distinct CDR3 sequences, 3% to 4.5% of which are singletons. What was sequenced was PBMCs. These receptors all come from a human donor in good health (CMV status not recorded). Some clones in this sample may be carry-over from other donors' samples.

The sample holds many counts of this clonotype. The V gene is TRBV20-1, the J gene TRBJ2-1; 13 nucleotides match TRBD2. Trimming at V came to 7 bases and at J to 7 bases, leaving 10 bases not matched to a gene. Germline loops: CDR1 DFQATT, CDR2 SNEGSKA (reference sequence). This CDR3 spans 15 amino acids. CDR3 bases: TGCAGTGTACCACGACTAGCGGGAGGTCAAAATGAGCAGTTCTTC. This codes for CSVPRLAGGQNEQFF.

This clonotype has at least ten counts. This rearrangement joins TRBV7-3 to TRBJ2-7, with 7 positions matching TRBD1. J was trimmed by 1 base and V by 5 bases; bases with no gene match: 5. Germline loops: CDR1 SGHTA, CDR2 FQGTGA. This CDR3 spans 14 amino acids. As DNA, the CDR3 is TGTGCCAGCAGCCCCCGGACAGGATCCTACGAGCAGTACTTC. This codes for CASSPRTGSYEQYF.

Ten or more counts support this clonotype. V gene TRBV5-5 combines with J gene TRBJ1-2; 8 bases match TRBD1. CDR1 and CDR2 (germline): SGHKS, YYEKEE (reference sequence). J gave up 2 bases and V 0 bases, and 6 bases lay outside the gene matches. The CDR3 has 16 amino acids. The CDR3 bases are TGTGCCAGCAGCTTGGGGGACAGGCCCCCAAACTATGGCTACACCTTC. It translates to CASSLGDRPPNYGYTF.

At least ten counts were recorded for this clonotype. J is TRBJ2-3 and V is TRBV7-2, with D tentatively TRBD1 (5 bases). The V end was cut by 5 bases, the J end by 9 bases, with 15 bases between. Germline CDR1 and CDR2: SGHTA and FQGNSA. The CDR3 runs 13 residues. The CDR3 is CASSQRGGSTQYF. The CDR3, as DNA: TGTGCCAGCAGCCAAAGGGGTGGCAGCACGCAGTATTTT.

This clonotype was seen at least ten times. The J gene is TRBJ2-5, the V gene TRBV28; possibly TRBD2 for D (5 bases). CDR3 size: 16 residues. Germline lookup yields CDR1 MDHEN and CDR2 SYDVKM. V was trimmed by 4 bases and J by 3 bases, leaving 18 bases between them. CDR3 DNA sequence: TGTGCCAGCAGTTCACCCCTCGAACTGCGGGAAGAGACCCAGTACTTC. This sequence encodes CASSSPLELREETQYF.

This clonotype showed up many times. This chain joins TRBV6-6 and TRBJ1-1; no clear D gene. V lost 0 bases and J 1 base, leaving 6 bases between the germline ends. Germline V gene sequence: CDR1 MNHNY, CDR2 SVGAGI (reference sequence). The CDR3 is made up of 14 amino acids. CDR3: CASSYSAANTEAFF. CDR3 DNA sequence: TGTGCCAGCAGTTACTCGGCAGCGAACACTGAAGCTTTCTTT.

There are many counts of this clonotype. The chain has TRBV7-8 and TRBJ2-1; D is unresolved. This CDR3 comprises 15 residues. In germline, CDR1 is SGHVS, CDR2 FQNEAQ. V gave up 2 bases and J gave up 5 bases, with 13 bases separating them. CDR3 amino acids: CASSLFSNSNNEQFF. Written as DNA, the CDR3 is TGTGCCAGCAGCTTATTCAGCAACTCAAACAATGAGCAGTTCTTC.

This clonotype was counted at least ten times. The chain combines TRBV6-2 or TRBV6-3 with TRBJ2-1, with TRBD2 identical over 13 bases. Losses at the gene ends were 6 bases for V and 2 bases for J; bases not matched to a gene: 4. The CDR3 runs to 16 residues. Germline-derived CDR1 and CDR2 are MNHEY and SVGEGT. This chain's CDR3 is CASSELAGGPYNEQFF. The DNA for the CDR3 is TGTGCCAGCAGCGAACTAGCGGGAGGGCCCTACAATGAGCAGTTCTTC.

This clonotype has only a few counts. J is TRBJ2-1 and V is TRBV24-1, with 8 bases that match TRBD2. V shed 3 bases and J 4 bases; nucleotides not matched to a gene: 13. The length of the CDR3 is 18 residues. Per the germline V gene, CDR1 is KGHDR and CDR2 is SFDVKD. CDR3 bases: TGTGCCACCAGTGATGTTGCGGGAGGCCGCCCCAATTACAATGAGCAGTTCTTC. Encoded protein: CATSDVAGGRPNYNEQFF.

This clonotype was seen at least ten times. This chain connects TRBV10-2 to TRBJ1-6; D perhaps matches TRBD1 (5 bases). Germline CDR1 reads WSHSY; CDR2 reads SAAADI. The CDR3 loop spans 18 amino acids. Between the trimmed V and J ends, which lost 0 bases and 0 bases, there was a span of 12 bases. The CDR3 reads CASSESLRDGSYNSPLHF. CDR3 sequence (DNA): TGCGCCAGCAGTGAGTCGTTGAGGGACGGCTCCTATAATTCACCCCTCCACTTT.

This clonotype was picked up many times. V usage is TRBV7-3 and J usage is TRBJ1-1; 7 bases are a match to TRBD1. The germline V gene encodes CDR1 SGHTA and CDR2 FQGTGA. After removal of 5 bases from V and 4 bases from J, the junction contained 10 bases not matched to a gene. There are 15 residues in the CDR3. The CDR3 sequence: CASSPGGGLGTEAFF. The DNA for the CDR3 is TGTGCCAGCAGCCCAGGGGGGGGGCTGGGCACTGAAGCTTTCTTT.

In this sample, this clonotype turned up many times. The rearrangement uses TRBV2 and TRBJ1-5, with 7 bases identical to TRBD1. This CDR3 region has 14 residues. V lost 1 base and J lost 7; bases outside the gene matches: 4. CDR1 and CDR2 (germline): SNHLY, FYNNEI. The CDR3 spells CASSEGQGEQPQHF. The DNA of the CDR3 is TGTGCCAGCAGTGAAGGACAGGGAGAACAGCCCCAGCATTTT.

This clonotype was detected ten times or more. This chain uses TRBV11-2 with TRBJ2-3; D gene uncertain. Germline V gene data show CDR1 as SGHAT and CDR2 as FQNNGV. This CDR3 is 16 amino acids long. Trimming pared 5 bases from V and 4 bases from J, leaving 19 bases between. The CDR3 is CASSLRPEKYADTQYF. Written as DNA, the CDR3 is TGTGCCAGCAGCCTAAGGCCGGAGAAGTACGCAGATACGCAGTATTTT.

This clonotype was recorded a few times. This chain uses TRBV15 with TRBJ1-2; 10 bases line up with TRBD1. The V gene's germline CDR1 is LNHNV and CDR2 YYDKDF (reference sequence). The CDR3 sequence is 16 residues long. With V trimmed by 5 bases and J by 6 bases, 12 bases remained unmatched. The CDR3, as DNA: TGTGCCACCAGCCGAATCCCGGGACAGGGGTCGCATGGCTACACCTTC. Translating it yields CATSRIPGQGSHGYTF.

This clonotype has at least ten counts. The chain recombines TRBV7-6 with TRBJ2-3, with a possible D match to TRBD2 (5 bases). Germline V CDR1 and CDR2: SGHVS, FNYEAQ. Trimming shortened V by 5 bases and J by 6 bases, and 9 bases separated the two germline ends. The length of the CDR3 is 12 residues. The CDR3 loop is CASSPGIDTQYF. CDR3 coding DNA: TGTGCCAGCAGCCCGGGGATTGATACGCAGTATTTT.

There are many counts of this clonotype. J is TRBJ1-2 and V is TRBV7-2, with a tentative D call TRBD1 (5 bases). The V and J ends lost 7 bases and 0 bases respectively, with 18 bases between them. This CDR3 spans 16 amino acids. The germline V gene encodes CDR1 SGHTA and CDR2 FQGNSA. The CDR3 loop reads CASTRGRGRTNYGYTF. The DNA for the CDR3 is TGTGCCAGCACCCGGGGAAGGGGCCGAACTAACTATGGCTACACCTTC.

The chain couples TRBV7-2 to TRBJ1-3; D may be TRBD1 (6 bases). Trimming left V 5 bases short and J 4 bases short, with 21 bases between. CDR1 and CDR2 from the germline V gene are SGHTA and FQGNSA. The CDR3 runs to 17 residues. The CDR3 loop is CASSPDHRVSPGNTIYF. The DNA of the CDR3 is TGTGCCAGCAGCCCCGACCACAGGGTTAGCCCCGGAAACACCATATATTTT.

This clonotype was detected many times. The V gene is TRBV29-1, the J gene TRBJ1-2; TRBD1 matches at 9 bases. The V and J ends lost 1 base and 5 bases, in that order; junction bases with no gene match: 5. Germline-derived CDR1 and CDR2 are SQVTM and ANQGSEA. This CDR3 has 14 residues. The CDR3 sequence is CSVEVAGTGYGYTF. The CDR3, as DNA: TGCAGCGTTGAAGTAGCCGGGACAGGGTATGGCTACACCTTC. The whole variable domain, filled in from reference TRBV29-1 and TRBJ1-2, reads SAVISQKPSRDICQRGTSLTIQCQVDSQVTMMFWYRQQPGQSLTLIATANQGSEATYESGFVIDKFPISRPNLTFSTLTVSNMSPEDSSIYLCSVEVAGTGYGYTFGSGTRLTVV.

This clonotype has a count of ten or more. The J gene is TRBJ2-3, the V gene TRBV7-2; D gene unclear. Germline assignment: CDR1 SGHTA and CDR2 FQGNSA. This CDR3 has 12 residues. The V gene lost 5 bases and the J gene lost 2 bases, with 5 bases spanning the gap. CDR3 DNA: TGTGCCAGCAGCCTCTCCACAGATACGCAGTATTTT. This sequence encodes CASSLSTDTQYF. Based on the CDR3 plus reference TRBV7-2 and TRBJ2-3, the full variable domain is GAGVSQSPSNKVTEKGKDVELRCDPISGHTALYWYRQSLGQGLEFLIYFQGNSAPDKSGLPSDRFSAERTGGSVSTLTIQRTQQEDSAVYLCASSLSTDTQYFGPGTRLTVL.

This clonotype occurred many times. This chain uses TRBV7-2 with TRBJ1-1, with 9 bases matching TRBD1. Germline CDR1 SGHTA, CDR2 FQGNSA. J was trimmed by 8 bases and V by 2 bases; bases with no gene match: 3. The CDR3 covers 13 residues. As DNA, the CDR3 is TGTGCCAGCAGCTTATACAGGGGGCGAGAAGCTTTCTTT. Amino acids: CASSLYRGREAFF.

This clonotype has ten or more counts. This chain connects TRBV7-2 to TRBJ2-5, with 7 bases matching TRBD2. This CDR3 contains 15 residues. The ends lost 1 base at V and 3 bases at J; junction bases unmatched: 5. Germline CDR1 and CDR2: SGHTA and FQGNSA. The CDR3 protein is CASSLDGTTEETQYF. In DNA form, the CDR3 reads TGTGCCAGCAGCTTAGACGGGACTACAGAAGAGACCCAGTACTTC.